These 8 T cell receptor beta chains came from one sample sequenced in a study of T cells after posttransplantation cyclophosphamide. Assay: immunoSEQ multiplex PCR; the TCRdb copy retains only in-frame clones and omits some. This repertoire shows tens of thousands of clones, roughly 95% found once; its top ten account for nearly 3%. Sequenced input: PBMCs. These receptors all come from a woman in her 30s in good health and a related stem cell transplant donor.

The rearrangement uses TRBV7-9 and TRBJ2-7; 8 bases line up with TRBD1. Germline-derived CDR1 and CDR2 are SEHNR and FQNEAQ (reference sequence). Trimming removed 5 bases from V and 5 bases from J; junction bases left unmatched: 14. The CDR3 is made up of 16 amino acids. CDR3 nucleotide sequence: TGTGCCAGCAGCGCCACAGACAGGGGCGCCCCCCACGAGCAGTACTTC. Translated: CASSATDRGAPHEQYF.

This clone came up a few times. The chain couples TRBV7-9 to TRBJ1-4, with 9 positions matching TRBD1. Unmatched junction bases numbered 12, after V lost 6 bases and J lost 7 bases. Germline CDR1 reads SEHNR; CDR2 reads FQNEAQ (reference sequence). This CDR3 has 16 residues. CDR3 residues: CASRETGGAYTEKLFF. As DNA, the CDR3 is TGTGCCAGCAGGGAAACAGGGGGCGCATATACTGAAAAACTGTTTTTT. Using reference TRBV7-9 and TRBJ1-4 for the parts outside the CDR3, the full variable domain is DTGVSQNPRHKITKRGQNVTFRCDPISEHNRLYWYRQTLGQGPEFLTYFQNEAQLEKSRLLSDRFSAERPKGSFSTLEIQRTEQGDSAMYLCASRETGGAYTEKLFFGSGTQLSVL.

V usage is TRBV6-5 and J usage is TRBJ2-5; the D is unclear. This CDR3 has 13 residues. Germline assignment: CDR1 MNHEY and CDR2 SVGAGI. The V end was cut by 4 bases, the J end by 2 bases, with 8 bases between. The CDR3 nucleotides read TGTGCCAGCAGTTCGCATGGTCAAGAGACCCAGTACTTC. As protein: CASSSHGQETQYF.

The CDR3 spells CASSPWGVTEAFF. The CDR3 DNA reads TGTGCCAGCAGCCCCTGGGGGGTAACTGAAGCTTTCTTT. The rearrangement links TRBV7-9 to TRBJ1-1; perhaps TRBD1 as D (5 bases). The CDR3 totals 13 residues. CDR1 and CDR2 (germline): SEHNR, FQNEAQ (reference sequence). Trimming removed 5 bases from V and 5 bases from J, with 12 bases in between.

The chain employs TRBV27 and TRBJ1-2; D perhaps matches TRBD1 (5 bases). The CDR3 length is 13 residues. V was shortened by 5 bases and J by 4 bases, with 11 bases between the two germline ends. CDR1 and CDR2 (germline): MNHEY, SMNVEV (reference sequence). The CDR3 reads CASSPRDPYGYTF. The CDR3 nucleotides read TGTGCCAGCAGTCCACGGGACCCCTATGGCTACACCTTC.

This chain's CDR3 is CASSLTRGGRNTIYF. The CDR3 DNA is TGTGCCAGCAGCTTGACACGAGGGGGAAGAAACACCATATATTTT. The rearrangement links TRBV5-4 to TRBJ1-3; D is possibly TRBD1 (6 bases). V lost 1 base, J lost 5 bases, and 13 bases lay in between. The germline CDR1 and CDR2 sequences are SGHNT and YYREEE (reference sequence). This CDR3 is built from 15 residues.

The chain links TRBV27 to TRBJ1-5; unclear D gene. Trimming cost V 2 bases and J 0 bases, with 5 bases left between them. CDR1 is MNHEY and CDR2 is SMNVEV in the germline V gene (reference sequence). The CDR3 runs to 14 residues. In DNA, the CDR3 is TGTGCCAGCAGTTTAGAGGGTAGCAATCAGCCCCAGCATTTT. Translating it yields CASSLEGSNQPQHF.

V usage is TRBV10-3 and J usage is TRBJ1-1; weak D call: TRBD1 (5 bases). The CDR3 consists of 14 residues. From germline, CDR1 is ENHRY and CDR2 SYGVKD. V was trimmed by 2 bases and J by 5 bases, leaving 12 bases between them. The CDR3 loop reads CAISEGRVGTEAFF. In nucleotides, the CDR3 is TGTGCCATCAGTGAGGGCAGGGTGGGGACTGAAGCTTTCTTT.